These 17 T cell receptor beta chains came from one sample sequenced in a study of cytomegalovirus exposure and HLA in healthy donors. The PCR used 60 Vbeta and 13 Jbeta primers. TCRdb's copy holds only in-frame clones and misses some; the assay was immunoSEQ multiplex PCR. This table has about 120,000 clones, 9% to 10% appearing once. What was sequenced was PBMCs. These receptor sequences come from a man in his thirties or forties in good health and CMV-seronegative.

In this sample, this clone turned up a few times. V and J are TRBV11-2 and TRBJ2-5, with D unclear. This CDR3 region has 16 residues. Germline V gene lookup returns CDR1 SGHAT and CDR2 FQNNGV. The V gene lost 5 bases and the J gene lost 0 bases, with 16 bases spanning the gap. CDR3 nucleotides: TGTGCCAGCAGCGGAGCTGGCAGTAAGTACCAAGAGACCCAGTACTTC. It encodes CASSGAGSKYQETQYF.

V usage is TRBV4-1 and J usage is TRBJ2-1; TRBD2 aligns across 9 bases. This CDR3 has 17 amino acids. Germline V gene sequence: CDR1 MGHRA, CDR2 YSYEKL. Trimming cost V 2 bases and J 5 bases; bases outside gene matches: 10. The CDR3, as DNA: TGCGCCAGCAGCCAACCAGATATGGGACTAGCCAACAATGAGCAGTTCTTC. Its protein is CASSQPDMGLANNEQFF.

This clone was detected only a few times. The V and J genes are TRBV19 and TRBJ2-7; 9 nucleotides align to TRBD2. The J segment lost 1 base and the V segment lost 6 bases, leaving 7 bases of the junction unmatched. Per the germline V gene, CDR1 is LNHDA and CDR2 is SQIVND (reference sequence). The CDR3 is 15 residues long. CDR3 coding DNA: TGTGCCAGTAGCCCGGGACTAGCCGGGTCCTACGAGCAGTACTTC. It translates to CASSPGLAGSYEQYF.

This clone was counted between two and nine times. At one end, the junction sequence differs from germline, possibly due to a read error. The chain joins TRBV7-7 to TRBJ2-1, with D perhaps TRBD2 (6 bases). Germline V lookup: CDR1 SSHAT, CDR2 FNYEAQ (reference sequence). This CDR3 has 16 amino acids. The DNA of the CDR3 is TGTGCTAGCAGCTCGGGGAGACTAGTGCGGATCGATGAGCAGTTCTTC. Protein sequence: CASSSGRLVRIDEQFF. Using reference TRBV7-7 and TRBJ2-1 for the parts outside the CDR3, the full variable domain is GAGVSQSPRYKVTKRGQDVTLRCDPISSHATLYWYQQALGQGPEFLTYFNYEAQPDKSGLPSDRFSAERPEGSISTLTIQRTEQRDSAMYRCASSSGRLVRIDEQFFGPGTRLTVL.

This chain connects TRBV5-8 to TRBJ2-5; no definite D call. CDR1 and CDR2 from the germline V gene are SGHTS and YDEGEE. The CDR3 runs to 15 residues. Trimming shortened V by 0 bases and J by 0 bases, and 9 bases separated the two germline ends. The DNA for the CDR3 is TGTGCCAGCAGCTTGGGGAGCTGGGACCAAGAGACCCAGTACTTC. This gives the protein CASSLGSWDQETQYF. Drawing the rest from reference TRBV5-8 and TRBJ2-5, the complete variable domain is EAGVTQSPTHLIKTRGQQATLRCSPISGHTSVYWYQQALGLGLQFLLWYDEGEERNRGNFPPRFSGRQFPNYSSELNVNALELEDSALYLCASSLGSWDQETQYFGPGTRLLVL.

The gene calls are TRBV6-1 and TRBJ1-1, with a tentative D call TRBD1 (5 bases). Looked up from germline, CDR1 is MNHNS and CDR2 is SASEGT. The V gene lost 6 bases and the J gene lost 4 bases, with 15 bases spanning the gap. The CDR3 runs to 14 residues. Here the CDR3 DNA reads TGTGCCAGCAGAAAGGGGCCCGGGAGCACTGAAGCTTTCTTT. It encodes CASRKGPGSTEAFF.

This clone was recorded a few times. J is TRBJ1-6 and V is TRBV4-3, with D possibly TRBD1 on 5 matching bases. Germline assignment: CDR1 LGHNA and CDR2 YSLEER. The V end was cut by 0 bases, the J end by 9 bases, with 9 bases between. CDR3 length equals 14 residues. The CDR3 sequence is CASSQEGAASPLHF. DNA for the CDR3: TGCGCCAGCAGCCAAGAAGGGGCGGCTTCACCCCTCCACTTT.

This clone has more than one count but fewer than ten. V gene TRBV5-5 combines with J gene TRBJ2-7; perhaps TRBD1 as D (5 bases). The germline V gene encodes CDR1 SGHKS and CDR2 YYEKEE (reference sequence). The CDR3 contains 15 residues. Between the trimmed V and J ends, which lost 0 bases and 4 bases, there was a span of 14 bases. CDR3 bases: TGTGCCAGCAGCTTGGAGGACAAGTCCTATTACGAGCAGTACTTC. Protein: CASSLEDKSYYEQYF.

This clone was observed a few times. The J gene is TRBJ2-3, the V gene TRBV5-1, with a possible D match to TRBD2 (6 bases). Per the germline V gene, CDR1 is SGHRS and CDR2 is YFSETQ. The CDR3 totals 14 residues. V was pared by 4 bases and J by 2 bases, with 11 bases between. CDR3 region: CASSGGAPTDTQYF. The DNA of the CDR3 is TGCGCCAGCAGCGGCGGGGCTCCCACAGATACGCAGTATTTT.

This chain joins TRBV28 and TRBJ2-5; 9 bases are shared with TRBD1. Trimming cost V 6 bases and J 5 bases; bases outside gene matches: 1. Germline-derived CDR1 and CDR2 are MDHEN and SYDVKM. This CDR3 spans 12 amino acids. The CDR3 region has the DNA TGTGCCAGCAGGACAGGGGGGGAGACCCAGTACTTC. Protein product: CASRTGGETQYF.

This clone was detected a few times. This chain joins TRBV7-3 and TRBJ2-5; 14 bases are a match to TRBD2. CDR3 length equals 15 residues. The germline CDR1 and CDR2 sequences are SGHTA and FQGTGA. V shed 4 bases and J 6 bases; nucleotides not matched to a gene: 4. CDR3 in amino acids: CASSSGLAGAKTQYF. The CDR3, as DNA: TGTGCCAGCAGCTCGGGACTAGCGGGAGCAAAGACCCAGTACTTC.

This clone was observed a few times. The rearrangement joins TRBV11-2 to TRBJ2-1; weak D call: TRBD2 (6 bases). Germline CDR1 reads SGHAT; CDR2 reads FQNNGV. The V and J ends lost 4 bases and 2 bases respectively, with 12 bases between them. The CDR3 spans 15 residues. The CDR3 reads CASSSARDTYNEQFF. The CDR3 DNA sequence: TGTGCCAGCAGCTCGGCGCGGGATACCTACAATGAGCAGTTCTTC.

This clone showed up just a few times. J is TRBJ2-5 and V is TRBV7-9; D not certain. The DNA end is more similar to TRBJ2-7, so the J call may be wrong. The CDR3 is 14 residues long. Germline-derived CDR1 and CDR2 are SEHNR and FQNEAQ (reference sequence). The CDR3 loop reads CASSHTSLPYEQYF. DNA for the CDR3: TGTGCCAGCAGTCATACCTCACTTCCCTACGAGCAGTACTTC.

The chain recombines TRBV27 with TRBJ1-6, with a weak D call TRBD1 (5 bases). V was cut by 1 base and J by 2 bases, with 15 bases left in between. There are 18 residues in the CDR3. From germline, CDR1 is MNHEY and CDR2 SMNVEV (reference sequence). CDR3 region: CASSLCCGRGAYNSPLHF. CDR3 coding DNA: TGTGCCAGCAGTTTATGCTGTGGGAGGGGAGCCTATAATTCACCCCTCCACTTT.

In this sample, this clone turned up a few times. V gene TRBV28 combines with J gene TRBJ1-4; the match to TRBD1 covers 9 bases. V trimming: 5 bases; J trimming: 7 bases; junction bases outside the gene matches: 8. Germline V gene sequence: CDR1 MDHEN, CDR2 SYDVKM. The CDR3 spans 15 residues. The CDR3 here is CASSQAGTGSEKLFF. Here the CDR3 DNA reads TGTGCCAGCAGTCAAGCCGGGACAGGGTCTGAAAAACTGTTTTTT.

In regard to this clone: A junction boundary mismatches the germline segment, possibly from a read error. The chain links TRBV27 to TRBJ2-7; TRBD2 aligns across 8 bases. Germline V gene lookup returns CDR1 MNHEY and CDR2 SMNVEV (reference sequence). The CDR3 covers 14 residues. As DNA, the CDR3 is TGTGCCAGCAGTTCAGCGGGAGTCCCCTACGAGCAGTACTTT. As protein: CASSSAGVPYEQYF.

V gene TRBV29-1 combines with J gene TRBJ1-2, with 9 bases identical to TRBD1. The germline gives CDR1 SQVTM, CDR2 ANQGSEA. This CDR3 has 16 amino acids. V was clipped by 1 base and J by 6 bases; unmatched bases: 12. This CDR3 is CSVEVGAGTGLNGYTF. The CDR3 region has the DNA TGCAGCGTTGAAGTTGGCGCTGGGACAGGGTTAAATGGCTACACCTTC.